One sample yielded the 4 T cell receptor beta chains listed below, sequenced in a study of early T cells in non-severe SARS-CoV-2 infection. TCRdb reanalysed the 5' RACE reads using MiXCR and keeps one entry per CDR3 protein. The sample holds approximately 77,000 distinct CDR3 sequences; approximately 12% are singletons and the top ten take more than 3%. The specimen was whole blood. These receptors were taken from an adult who was a healthcare worker with PCR-confirmed SARS-CoV-2 infection or an uninfected control (not recorded which).

This sequence joins TRBV9 and TRBJ2-5; TRBD2 aligns across 11 bases. Germline V gene data show CDR1 as SGDLS and CDR2 as YYNGEE. The CDR3 extends over 16 amino acids. With 0 bases clipped from V and 5 bases from J, the junction kept 6 bases outside the gene matches. This CDR3 is CASSVETSGRRETQYF. Here the CDR3 DNA reads TGTGCCAGCAGCGTAGAAACTAGCGGGAGACGGGAGACCCAGTACTTC. The variable domain in full, completed from reference TRBV9 and TRBJ2-5, reads DSGVTQTPKHLITATGQRVTLRCSPRSGDLSVYWYQQSLDQGLQFLIQYYNGEERAKGNILERFSAQQFPDLHSELNLSSLELGDSALYFCASSVETSGRRETQYFGPGTRLLVL.

This clonotype was seen many times. This chain uses TRBV19 with TRBJ1-5; possible D gene TRBD1, 5 bases. Germline CDR1 and CDR2: LNHDA and SQIVND (reference sequence). V dropped 8 bases and J dropped 0 bases, with 8 bases sitting between them. This CDR3 is built from 13 residues. DNA of the CDR3: TGTGCCAGTTGGGACGGTAGCAATCAGCCCCAGCATTTT. The encoded protein is CASWDGSNQPQHF.

This clonotype was seen just once. The chain recombines TRBV10-1 with TRBJ2-4; no reliable D call. V was shortened by 11 bases and J by 2 bases, with 19 bases between the two germline ends. The CDR3 runs to 15 residues. Germline loops: CDR1 WNHNN, CDR2 SYGVQD (reference sequence). The CDR3 loop is CARSAVPFPKNIQYF. In nucleotides, the CDR3 is TGCGCCCGCTCGGCTGTTCCATTCCCCAAAAACATTCAGTACTTC.

This clonotype was seen a few times. This sequence joins TRBV3-1 and TRBJ2-1, with TRBD2 matching over 11 bases. There are 17 residues in the CDR3. V shed 0 bases, J shed 9 bases, and the junction held 10 bases outside the gene matches. Germline CDR1 and CDR2: LGHDT and YNNKEL (reference sequence). The CDR3 bases are TGTGCCAGCAGCCAAGATTTGACTAGCGGGAAAACCACTGAGCAGTTCTTC. This codes for CASSQDLTSGKTTEQFF.